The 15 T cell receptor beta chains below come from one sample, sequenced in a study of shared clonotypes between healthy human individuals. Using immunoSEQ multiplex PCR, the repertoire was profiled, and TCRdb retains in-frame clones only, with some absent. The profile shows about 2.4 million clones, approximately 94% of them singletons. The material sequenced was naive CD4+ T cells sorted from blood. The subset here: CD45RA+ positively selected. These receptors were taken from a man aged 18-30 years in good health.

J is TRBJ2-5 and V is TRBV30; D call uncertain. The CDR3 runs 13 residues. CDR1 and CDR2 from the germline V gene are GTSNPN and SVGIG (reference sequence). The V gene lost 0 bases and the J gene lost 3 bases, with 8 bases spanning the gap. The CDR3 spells CAWSVGPKETQYF. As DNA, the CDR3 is TGTGCCTGGAGTGTAGGACCCAAAGAGACCCAGTACTTC.

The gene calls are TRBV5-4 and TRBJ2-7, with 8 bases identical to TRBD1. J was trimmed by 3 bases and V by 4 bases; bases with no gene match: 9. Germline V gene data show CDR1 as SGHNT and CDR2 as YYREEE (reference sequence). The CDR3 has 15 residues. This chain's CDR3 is CASSPDRGRIYEQYF. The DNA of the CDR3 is TGTGCCAGCAGCCCAGACAGGGGACGGATCTACGAGCAGTACTTC.

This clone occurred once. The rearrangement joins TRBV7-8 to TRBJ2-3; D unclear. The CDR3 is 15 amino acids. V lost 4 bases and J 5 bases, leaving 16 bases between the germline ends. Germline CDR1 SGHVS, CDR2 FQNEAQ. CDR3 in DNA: TGTGCCAGCAGCTCAGAGGACCTTAAAGGAGATACGCAGTATTTT. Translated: CASSSEDLKGDTQYF. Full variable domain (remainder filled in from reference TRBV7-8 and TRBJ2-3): GAGVSQSPRYKVAKRGQDVALRCDPISGHVSLFWYQQALGQGPEFLTYFQNEAQLDKSGLPSDRFFAERPEGSVSTLKIQRTQQEDSAVYLCASSSEDLKGDTQYFGPGTRLTVL.

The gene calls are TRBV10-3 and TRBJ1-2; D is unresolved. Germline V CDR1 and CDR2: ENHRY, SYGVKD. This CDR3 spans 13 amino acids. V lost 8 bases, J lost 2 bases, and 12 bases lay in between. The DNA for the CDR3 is TGTGCCATCGCCCCCACAGAGAACTATGGCTACACCTTC. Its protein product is CAIAPTENYGYTF.

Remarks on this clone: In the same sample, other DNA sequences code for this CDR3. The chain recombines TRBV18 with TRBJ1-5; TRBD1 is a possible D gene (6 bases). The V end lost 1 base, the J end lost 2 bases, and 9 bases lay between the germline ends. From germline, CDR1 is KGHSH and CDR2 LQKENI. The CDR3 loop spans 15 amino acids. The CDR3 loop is CASSPQGGGNQPQHF. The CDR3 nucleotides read TGTGCCAGCTCACCACAGGGGGGTGGCAATCAGCCCCAGCATTTT.

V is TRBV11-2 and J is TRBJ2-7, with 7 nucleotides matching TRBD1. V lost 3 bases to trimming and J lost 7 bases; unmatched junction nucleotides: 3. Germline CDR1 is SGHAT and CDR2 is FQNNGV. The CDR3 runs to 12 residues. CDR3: CASSLETGEQYF. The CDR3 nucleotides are TGTGCCAGCAGCTTGGAGACAGGGGAGCAGTACTTC. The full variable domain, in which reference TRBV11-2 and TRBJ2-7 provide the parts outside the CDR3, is EAGVAQSPRYKIIEKRQSVAFWCNPISGHATLYWYQQILGQGPKLLIQFQNNGVVDDSQLPKDRFSAERLKGVDSTLKIQPAKLEDSAVYLCASSLETGEQYFGPGTRLTVT.

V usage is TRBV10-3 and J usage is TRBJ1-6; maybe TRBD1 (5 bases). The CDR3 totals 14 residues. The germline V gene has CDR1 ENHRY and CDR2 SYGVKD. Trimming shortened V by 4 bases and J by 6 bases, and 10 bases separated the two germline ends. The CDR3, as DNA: TGTGCCATCAGTGGAGGGGAGGGTAATTCACCCCTCCACTTT. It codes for CAISGGEGNSPLHF.

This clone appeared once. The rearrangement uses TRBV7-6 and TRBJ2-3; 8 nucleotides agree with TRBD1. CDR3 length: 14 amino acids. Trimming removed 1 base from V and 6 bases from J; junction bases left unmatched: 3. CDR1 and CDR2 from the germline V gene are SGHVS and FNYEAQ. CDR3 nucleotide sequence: TGTGCCAGCAGCTTAGGAGGACAGGGCGATACGCAGTATTTT. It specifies CASSLGGQGDTQYF.

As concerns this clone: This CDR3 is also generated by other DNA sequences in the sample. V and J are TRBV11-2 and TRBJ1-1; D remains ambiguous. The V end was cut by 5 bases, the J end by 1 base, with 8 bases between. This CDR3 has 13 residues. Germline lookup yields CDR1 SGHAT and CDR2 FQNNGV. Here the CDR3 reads CASSPQQNTEAFF. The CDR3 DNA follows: TGTGCCAGCAGCCCCCAACAGAACACTGAAGCTTTCTTT.

CDR3 amino acids: CSAMRGHTQYF. CDR3 DNA sequence: TGCAGTGCTATGAGGGGACATACCCAGTACTTC. The chain couples TRBV20-1 to TRBJ2-5; D may be TRBD1 (6 bases). V was trimmed by 4 bases and J by 8 bases, leaving 11 bases between them. Germline values: CDR1 DFQATT, CDR2 SNEGSKA (reference sequence). The CDR3 runs to 11 residues.

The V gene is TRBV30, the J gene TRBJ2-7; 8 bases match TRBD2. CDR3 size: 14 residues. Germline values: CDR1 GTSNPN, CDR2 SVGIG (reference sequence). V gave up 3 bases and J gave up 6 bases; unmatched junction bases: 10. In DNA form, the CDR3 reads TGTGCCTGGAGACCTGCGGGGGGCAGGTCCGAGCAGTACTTC. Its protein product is CAWRPAGGRSEQYF. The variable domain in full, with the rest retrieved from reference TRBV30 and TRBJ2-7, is SQTIHQWPATLVQPVGSPLSLECTVEGTSNPNLYWYRQAAGRGLQLLFYSVGIGQISSEVPQNLSASRPQDRQFILSSKKLLLSDSGFYLCAWRPAGGRSEQYFGPGTRLTVT.

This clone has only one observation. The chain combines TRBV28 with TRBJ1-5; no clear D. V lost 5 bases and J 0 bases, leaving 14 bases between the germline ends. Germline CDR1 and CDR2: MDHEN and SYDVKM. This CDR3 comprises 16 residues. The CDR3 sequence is CASSLGGFNSNQPQHF. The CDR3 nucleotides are TGTGCCAGCAGTCTGGGCGGGTTTAATAGCAATCAGCCCCAGCATTTT.

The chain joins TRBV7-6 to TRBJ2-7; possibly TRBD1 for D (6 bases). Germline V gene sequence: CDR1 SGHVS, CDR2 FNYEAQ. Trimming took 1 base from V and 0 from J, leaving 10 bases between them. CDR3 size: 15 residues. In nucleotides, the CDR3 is TGTGCCAGCAGCTTAGGGGGGACAAGCTCCTACGAGCAGTACTTC. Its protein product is CASSLGGTSSYEQYF.

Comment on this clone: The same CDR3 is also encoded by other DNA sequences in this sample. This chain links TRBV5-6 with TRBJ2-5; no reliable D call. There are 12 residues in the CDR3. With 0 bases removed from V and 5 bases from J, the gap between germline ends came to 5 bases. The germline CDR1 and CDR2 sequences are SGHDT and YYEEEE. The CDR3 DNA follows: TGTGCCAGCAGCTTGGCGTTGGAGACCCAGTACTTC. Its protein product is CASSLALETQYF.

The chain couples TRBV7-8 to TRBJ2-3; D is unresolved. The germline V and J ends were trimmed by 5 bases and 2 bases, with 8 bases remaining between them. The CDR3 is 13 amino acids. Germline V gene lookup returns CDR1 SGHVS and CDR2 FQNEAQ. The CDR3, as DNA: TGTGCCAGCAGCCCCCCACTCACAGATACGCAGTATTTT. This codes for CASSPPLTDTQYF.